The present T cell receptor beta chain was sequenced within a study of OX40 agonist ivuxolimab in advanced cancers. Study context: Intravenous ivuxolimab was administered to patients every 2 weeks at 0.01 to 10 mg/kg. Partial responses were achieved by three patients: one hepatocellular carcinoma, two cutaneous melanoma.

Germline CDR1 and CDR2: SGHVS and FQNEAQ. The CDR3 is 14 residues long. The V end lost 4 bases, the J end lost 5 bases, and 11 bases lay between the germline ends. TCRdb's copy holds only in-frame clones and misses some; the assay was immunoSEQ multiplex PCR. The table lists about 98,000 clones, around 88% of them singletons. This clone was found once. This sequence originates from an adult with an advanced solid tumor such as melanoma, head and neck, liver or kidney cancer. The sequenced sample was CD4+ or CD8+ T cells sorted from blood, obtained in a trial of the OX40 agonist ivuxolimab. The chain links TRBV7-8 to TRBJ1-4, with D tentatively TRBD1 (6 bases). CDR3 sequence reads: CASSSQTGNEKLFF. CDR3 bases: TGTGCCAGCAGCTCCCAGACAGGCAATGAAAAACTGTTTTTT.